The clone carrying this T cell receptor (beta chain) turned up a few times. Deletions cut 5 bases from V and 1 base from J, with 13 bases between. The CDR3 runs to 14 residues. The germline CDR1 and CDR2 sequences are SQVTM and ANQGSEA. This specimen belongs to a study of blood T cells in healthy people across ages. Primed by a sample-barcoded 5' primer and a J-beta primer mix, a second PCR proceeded for about 7 to 11 cycles. Per sample, CDR3-containing paired-end reads numbered at least 3 million. TCRdb independently ran MiXCR on the 5' RACE reads; one entry per CDR3 protein. The data contain 700,000 or so distinct CDR3 sequences, approximately 21% of them seen just once; the ten biggest clones take up under 25%. Samples each had at least 5 micrograms of total RNA extracted.

The sequencing input was blood. The chain recombines TRBV29-1 with TRBJ2-3; either TRBD1 or TRBD2 may fit D (5 bases each). The TCR comes from a man between 65 and 79 years old in good health. CDR3 coding DNA: TGCAGCGTTCGGTCAAGGGGAGGCACAGATACGCAGTATTTT. The encoded protein is CSVRSRGGTDTQYF.